This T cell receptor beta chain comes out of a study of blood T cells in healthy people across ages. About the study: About one barcoded beta molecule was captured per two T cells (by template switching).

The sample holds many counts of this clonotype. Germline-derived CDR1 and CDR2 are SGHTA and FQGNSA. V was pared by 5 bases and J by 5 bases, with 10 bases between. The CDR3 consists of 14 residues. A second 7 to 11 cycle PCR used barcoded and J-beta primers. TCRdb re-called the 5' RACE reads through MiXCR, storing one row per CDR3 protein. The data contain roughly 700,000 distinct CDR3 sequences, approximately 30% of them singletons. The chain is built from TRBV7-2 and TRBJ1-6, with D uncertain. This sequence originates from a woman aged 80 or over in good health. Sequencing was done on a sample of blood. CDR3 in amino acids: CASSPERDNSPLHF. Written as DNA, the CDR3 is TGTGCCAGCAGCCCAGAAAGAGATAATTCACCCCTCCACTTT.